The entry that follows covers one T cell receptor (beta chain) sequence. No antigen is known for it. The J segment lost 6 bases and the V segment lost 5 bases, leaving 14 bases of the junction unmatched. The CDR3 has 16 amino acids. Germline V gene lookup returns CDR1 SGHVS and CDR2 FQNEAQ. These data belong to a study of shared clonotypes between healthy human individuals. Turning to the study itself: The cohort had two women and a few men, ages 18 to 49. The study, taken as a whole, reports: Few donors restricted represented genetic and exposure-history diversity. Sampling used blood alone; tissue repertoires probably differ.

The method was immunoSEQ multiplex PCR; TCRdb's version includes in-frame clones alone and lacks a portion of them. The sample records fewer than 650,000 clones, over 60% being singletons. The V and J genes are TRBV7-8 and TRBJ2-3; 7 bases align to TRBD2. This TCR was recovered from a woman aged 40 to 49 in good health. Some clones in this sample may be carry-over from other donors' samples. Sequenced material: PBMCs. The DNA of the CDR3 is TGTGCCAGCAGCCTCCGCGCTGGGGAGGGCCCGGATACGCAGTATTTT. Protein: CASSLRAGEGPDTQYF.